These 20 T cell receptor beta chains came from one sample sequenced in a study of blood T cell repertoires in COVID-19. Profiled with immunoSEQ multiplex PCR; TCRdb holds only in-frame clones, not every one. The sample has around 320,000 clones, around 88% seen once. Sequenced input: peripheral blood. These receptors were obtained from a woman aged 25 to 39 who had recovered from COVID-19.

The CDR3 coding sequence is TGTGCCAGCTCACCACCGAGGGGGCGAGCTAATGAAAAACTGTTTTTT. Translated: CASSPPRGRANEKLFF. The rearrangement joins TRBV18 to TRBJ1-4; 7 nucleotides match TRBD1. V was clipped by 0 bases and J by 3 bases; unmatched bases: 4. Germline CDR1 is KGHSH and CDR2 is LQKENI. The CDR3 is 16 residues long.

CDR3 DNA sequence: TGTGCCAGCAGCAAAGGGGCTAGCTACAATGAGCAGTTCTTC. It encodes CASSKGASYNEQFF. The chain employs TRBV7-2 and TRBJ2-1, with a weak D call TRBD1 (5 bases). Germline lookup yields CDR1 SGHTA and CDR2 FQGNSA. The V end was cut by 5 bases, the J end by 3 bases, with 11 bases between. The CDR3 is made up of 14 amino acids.

The rearrangement joins TRBV5-4 to TRBJ1-4, with unresolved D. CDR3 length equals 15 residues. CDR1 and CDR2 (germline): SGHNT, YYREEE (reference sequence). V dropped 0 bases and J dropped 0 bases, with 6 bases sitting between them. CDR3 nucleotide sequence: TGTGCCAGCAGCTTGGGAGTTGCAACTAATGAAAAACTGTTTTTT. Its protein is CASSLGVATNEKLFF.

The chain employs TRBV27 and TRBJ1-2; 8 bases fit TRBD1. CDR1 is MNHEY, CDR2 SMNVEV, per germline (reference sequence). The CDR3 is 14 amino acids. J lost 6 bases, V lost 5 bases, and 8 bases had no gene match. The CDR3 DNA sequence: TGTGCCAGCAGTAGACGACAGGGGACGAATGGCTACACCTTC. It codes for CASSRRQGTNGYTF.

V and J are TRBV7-9 and TRBJ1-5, with a tentative D call TRBD1 (6 bases). The V gene's germline CDR1 is SEHNR and CDR2 FQNEAQ (reference sequence). V was clipped by 5 bases and J by 0 bases, with 11 bases between them. The CDR3 is made up of 15 amino acids. This CDR3 reads CASSLGGSSNQPQHF. DNA for the CDR3: TGTGCCAGCAGCCTTGGGGGCAGTAGCAATCAGCCCCAGCATTTT.

This clone was detected only once. The genes are TRBV19 and TRBJ1-2; TRBD1 might be the D (5 bases). The V end was cut by 7 bases, the J end by 5 bases, with 20 bases between. This CDR3 comprises 15 residues. Germline V gives CDR1 LNHDA, CDR2 SQIVND (reference sequence). CDR3 nucleotide sequence: TGTGCCAGTACCATCACTGGCCGGGGGAGGTATGGCTACACCTTC. Its translation is CASTITGRGRYGYTF.

In this sample, this clone turned up a few times. The V gene is TRBV5-1, the J gene TRBJ1-2, with D hard to call. There are 16 residues in the CDR3. Trimming removed 5 bases from V and 0 bases from J, with 17 bases in between. Germline assignment: CDR1 SGHRS and CDR2 YFSETQ. Here the CDR3 reads CASRTSSSSTNYGYTF. For the CDR3, the DNA is TGCGCCAGCAGAACTTCGAGTTCTAGCACTAACTATGGCTACACCTTC.

The chain employs TRBV19 and TRBJ2-4, with TRBD1 as a possible D gene (5 bases). The V gene lost 6 bases and the J gene lost 1 base, with 16 bases spanning the gap. The CDR3 contains 16 residues. From germline, CDR1 is LNHDA and CDR2 SQIVND (reference sequence). CDR3 loop: CASRQDEIVAKNIQYF. DNA for the CDR3: TGTGCCAGTAGACAGGACGAAATCGTTGCCAAAAACATTCAGTACTTC.

The chain joins TRBV19 to TRBJ2-6, with a possible D match to TRBD2 (5 bases). Germline V gene lookup returns CDR1 LNHDA and CDR2 SQIVND (reference sequence). CDR3 size: 16 residues. V was clipped by 10 bases and J by 0 bases, with 16 bases between them. The CDR3 coding sequence is TGTGCCACCGCGGACTGGACGGGCTCTGGGGCCAACGTCCTGACTTTC. Its translation is CATADWTGSGANVLTF.

The chain has TRBV19 and TRBJ1-4, with D perhaps matching TRBD1 (6 bases). In germline, CDR1 is LNHDA, CDR2 SQIVND (reference sequence). CDR3 length equals 15 residues. V dropped 3 bases and J dropped 7 bases, with 15 bases sitting between them. The CDR3 nucleotides are TGTGCCAGTAGTATTCCCCGACAGGTCGGTGAAAAACTGTTTTTT. This translates into CASSIPRQVGEKLFF.

The chain recombines TRBV6-1 with TRBJ1-2, with TRBD1 matching over 9 bases. This CDR3 has 16 residues. Looked up from germline, CDR1 is MNHNS and CDR2 is SASEGT. V dropped 2 bases and J dropped 7; count of bases not matched to a gene: 11. CDR3 coding DNA: TGTGCCAGCAGTGAACCCGCCGGGACAGGGAGTACTGGCTACACCTTC. This gives the protein CASSEPAGTGSTGYTF.

V gene TRBV6-1 combines with J gene TRBJ1-5; D is ambiguous. This CDR3 has 15 amino acids. V lost 0 bases to trimming and J lost 2 bases, with 8 bases between them. Germline V gene lookup returns CDR1 MNHNS and CDR2 SASEGT. CDR3: CASSEARVRNQPQHF. The CDR3 nucleotides are TGTGCCAGCAGTGAAGCGCGCGTTCGCAATCAGCCCCAGCATTTT.

V and J are TRBV2 and TRBJ1-5; 8 bases agree with TRBD1. Germline assignment: CDR1 SNHLY and CDR2 FYNNEI. There are 13 residues in the CDR3. After removal of 6 bases from V and 5 bases from J, the junction contained 3 bases not matched to a gene. As DNA, the CDR3 is TGTGCCAGCAGGGACAGGGACTATCAGCCCCAGCATTTT. It encodes CASRDRDYQPQHF.

The chain carries TRBV15 and TRBJ2-7, with TRBD1 as a possible D gene (6 bases). Germline loops: CDR1 LNHNV, CDR2 YYDKDF (reference sequence). The CDR3 contains 14 residues. Trimming left V 5 bases short and J 3 bases short, with 14 bases between. The CDR3 region is CATSPETGFYEQYF. CDR3 nucleotide sequence: TGTGCCACCAGCCCCGAGACAGGATTCTACGAGCAGTACTTC.

The chain uses TRBV28 and TRBJ2-7, with 8 bases fitting TRBD2. The CDR3 runs 12 residues. Germline CDR1 is MDHEN and CDR2 is SYDVKM. After removal of 6 bases from V and 6 bases from J, the junction contained 4 bases not matched to a gene. The CDR3 protein is CASRPLAGEQYF. The CDR3 region has the DNA TGTGCCAGCAGACCTCTAGCGGGCGAGCAGTACTTC.

The rearrangement joins TRBV3-1 (or the pseudogene TRBV3-2) to TRBJ2-2; 11 bases are shared with TRBD1. After removal of 6 bases from V and 8 bases from J, the junction contained 5 bases not matched to a gene. CDR1 and CDR2 from the germline V gene are LGHDT and YNNKEL (reference sequence). The CDR3 covers 14 residues. The chain's CDR3 is CASRGQGAGGELFF. In DNA form, the CDR3 reads TGTGCCAGCAGAGGACAGGGGGCAGGGGGGGAGCTGTTTTTT.

V and J are TRBV18 and TRBJ1-6; 7 nucleotides match TRBD1. The CDR3 has 14 residues. The V gene end was trimmed by 3 bases and the J gene end by 8 bases; junction bases not matched to a gene: 4. Germline assignment: CDR1 KGHSH and CDR2 LQKENI. CDR3 in DNA: TGTGCCAGCTCACCCGGGGACAGCGATTCACCCCTCCACTTT. As protein: CASSPGDSDSPLHF.

The chain has TRBV11-3 and TRBJ2-3; 7 nucleotides agree with TRBD2. This CDR3 comprises 14 residues. Germline V gene sequence: CDR1 SGHNT, CDR2 YENEEA. Germline trimming cut 4 bases from V and 2 bases from J; bases unmatched to any gene: 3. The CDR3 is CASSSRGSTDTQYF. CDR3 coding DNA: TGTGCCAGCAGCTCGCGGGGGTCCACAGATACGCAGTATTTT.

This clone occurred once. The V gene is TRBV19, the J gene TRBJ2-3; D uncertain. Germline CDR1 is LNHDA and CDR2 is SQIVND (reference sequence). Trimming removed 4 bases at V and 3 bases at J, with 14 bases between. The CDR3 sequence is 15 residues long. Written as DNA, the CDR3 is TGTGCCAGTAGTACTACCCCCCTTGGTACAGATACGCAGTATTTT. Protein product: CASSTTPLGTDTQYF.

This rearrangement joins TRBV9 to TRBJ2-1, with D possibly being TRBD2 (6 bases). V lost 5 bases, J lost 4 bases, and 16 bases lay in between. The CDR3 loop spans 15 amino acids. Germline-derived CDR1 and CDR2 are SGDLS and YYNGEE. The DNA of the CDR3 is TGTGCCAGCAGTTACTCCGGGACTCGATACAATGAGCAGTTCTTC. It is translated as CASSYSGTRYNEQFF. Variable domain in full (rest from reference TRBV9 and TRBJ2-1): DSGVTQTPKHLITATGQRVTLRCSPRSGDLSVYWYQQSLDQGLQFLIQYYNGEERAKGNILERFSAQQFPDLHSELNLSSLELGDSALYFCASSYSGTRYNEQFFGPGTRLTVL.